The T cell receptor (beta chain) described here comes from a study of technical replicates of blood from a few donors. Profiled with immunoSEQ multiplex PCR; TCRdb holds only in-frame clones, not every one. The sample yields 55,000 to 75,000 clones, 87% seen once. CDR1 and CDR2 from the germline V gene are SGHTA and FQGNSA. V was clipped by 0 bases and J by 2 bases, with 7 bases between them. The CDR3 covers 14 residues. The sequencing input was PBMCs. This clonotype was sampled from a human donor in good health. Some clones in this sample may be carry-over from other donors' samples. The chain is built from TRBV7-2 and TRBJ2-5; possible D gene TRBD2, 5 bases. The CDR3 spells CASSLAGIQETQYF. CDR3 bases: TGTGCCAGCAGCTTAGCCGGGATTCAAGAGACCCAGTACTTC.